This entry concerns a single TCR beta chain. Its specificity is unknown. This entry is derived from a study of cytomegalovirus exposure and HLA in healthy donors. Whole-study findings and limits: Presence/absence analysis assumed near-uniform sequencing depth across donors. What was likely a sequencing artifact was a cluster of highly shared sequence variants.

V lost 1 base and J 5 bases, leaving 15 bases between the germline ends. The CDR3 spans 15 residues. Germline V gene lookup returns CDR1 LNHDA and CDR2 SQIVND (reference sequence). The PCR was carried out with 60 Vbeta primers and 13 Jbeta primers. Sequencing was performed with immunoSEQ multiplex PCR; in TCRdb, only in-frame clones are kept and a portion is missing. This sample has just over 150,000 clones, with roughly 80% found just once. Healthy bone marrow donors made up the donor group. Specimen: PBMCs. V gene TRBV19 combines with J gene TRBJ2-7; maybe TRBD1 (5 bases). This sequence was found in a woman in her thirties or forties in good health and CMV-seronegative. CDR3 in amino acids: CASSIGQGLPDEQYF. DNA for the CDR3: TGTGCCAGTAGTATAGGTCAGGGCTTACCAGACGAGCAGTACTTC.